This T cell receptor (beta chain) was recovered during a study of human T cells and chemical hapten exposure. On the study more broadly: It was small differences in pooled library volume that mainly caused per-sample TCR yields to vary.

With respect to this clonotype: Its antigen is not identified.

As to time point: healthy volunteer bleed at 6 weeks. RNA extraction used unfractionated whole blood as the source of total RNA. The CDR3 consists of 14 residues. V was shortened by 5 bases and J by 4 bases, with 14 bases between the two germline ends. Germline V gene data show CDR1 as MNHEY and CDR2 as SVGEGT. Unique molecular identifiers were attached to individual cDNA molecules during library preparation. Original handling: Sampled TCR counts reached a median of approximately 94,000 per sample, with values ranging from 23,224 to 690,600. TCRdb itself ran the RACE reads through MiXCR, one entry per CDR3 protein. The authors' filters were not applied to this entry. The sample holds some 77,000 distinct CDR3 sequences, 8.6% seen once. General observations from the study: Sensitizing with DPC caused no change in TCRs above 1 in 1000 frequency.

This sequence originates from a female donor in good health. Some clones in this sample may be carry-over from other donors' samples. The sample taken for sequencing was whole blood. The chain joins TRBV6-2 or TRBV6-3 to TRBJ1-1; a weak D match, TRBD1 (5 bases). The CDR3 loop is CASSPLRGATEAFF. CDR3 in DNA: TGTGCCAGCAGTCCCTTACGTGGGGCCACTGAAGCTTTCTTT.